This T cell receptor (beta chain) appears in the sequencing data of a study of T-cell reconstitution after alpha-beta-depleted transplantation in children. This clonotype was picked up many times. Its antigen is as yet unknown. One end of the junction does not line up with germline, which may come from a read error. For TCRbeta, the library was prepared with unique molecular identifiers. One entry per CDR3 protein results from TCRdb running MiXCR on the PCR reads. This sample yields 250,000 to 300,000 distinct CDR3 sequences, of which 6% to 10% are seen a single time; about 9.1% belongs to the top ten. The CDR3 extends over 13 amino acids. CDR1 and CDR2 (germline): MNHEY, SMNVEV (reference sequence). The study's findings and limits: It was newly produced T cells that mostly accounted for T-cell counts and diversity one year after transplant. Roughly two months post-transplant, alpha-beta T cells reportedly originated from several hundred graft clones that had expanded. Surviving recipient T cells and intrathymic progenitors accounted for some patients' high TCRbeta diversity at day 60.

The clonotype originates from a female patient aged 2-15 years who had a stem cell transplant for Fanconi anemia, so the T cells may come from the graft donor. The chain has TRBV27 and TRBJ2-1; TRBD2 matches 9 bases. This specimen was peripheral blood, taken 360 days after TCRalphabeta/CD19-depleted stem cell transplant. Here the CDR3 DNA reads TGTACCAGCCTCAGGCTAGCGGGAAGTGAGCAGTTCTTC. Protein: CTSLRLAGSEQFF.